The clone carrying this TCR beta chain came up a few times. This sample was taken from a study of neurological immune-mediated disorders. PBMCs numbering 2 million and stored at -80 C yielded the unsorted libraries. With 10-nucleotide random UMIs, 5'RACE was used to make the cDNA. TCRdb recomputed calls from the 5' RACE reads with MiXCR, one row per CDR3 protein. The sample has tens of thousands of distinct CDR3 sequences, over 3.5% seen once; the top ten hold over 2%. Sequences were obtained from PBMCs. This TCR was recovered from a woman between 50 and 59 years old with multiple sclerosis.

CDR3 protein: CASSPLRPGHFVNEKLFF. For the CDR3, the DNA is TGTGCCAGCAGCCCACTCCGCCCAGGACATTTTGTTAATGAAAAACTGTTTTTT. The chain couples TRBV7-8 to TRBJ1-4, with D perhaps matching TRBD1 (5 bases). Trimming cost V 5 bases and J 4 bases, with 23 bases left between them. CDR1 SGHVS and CDR2 FQNEAQ come from the germline V gene. The CDR3 runs to 18 residues.